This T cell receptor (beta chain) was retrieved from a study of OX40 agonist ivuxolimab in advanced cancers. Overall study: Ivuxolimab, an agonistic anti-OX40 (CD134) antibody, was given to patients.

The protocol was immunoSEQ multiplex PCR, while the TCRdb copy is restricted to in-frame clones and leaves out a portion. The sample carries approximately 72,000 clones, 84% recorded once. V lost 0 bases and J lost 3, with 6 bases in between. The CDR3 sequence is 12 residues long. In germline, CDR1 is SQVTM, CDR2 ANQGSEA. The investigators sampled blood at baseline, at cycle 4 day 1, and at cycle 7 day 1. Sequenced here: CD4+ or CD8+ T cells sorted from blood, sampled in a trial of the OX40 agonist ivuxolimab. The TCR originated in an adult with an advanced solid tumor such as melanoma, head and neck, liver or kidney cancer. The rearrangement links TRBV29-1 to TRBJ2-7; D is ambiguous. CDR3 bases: TGCAGCGTTGAAGAGGTCAACTACGAGCAGTACTTC. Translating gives CSVEEVNYEQYF.